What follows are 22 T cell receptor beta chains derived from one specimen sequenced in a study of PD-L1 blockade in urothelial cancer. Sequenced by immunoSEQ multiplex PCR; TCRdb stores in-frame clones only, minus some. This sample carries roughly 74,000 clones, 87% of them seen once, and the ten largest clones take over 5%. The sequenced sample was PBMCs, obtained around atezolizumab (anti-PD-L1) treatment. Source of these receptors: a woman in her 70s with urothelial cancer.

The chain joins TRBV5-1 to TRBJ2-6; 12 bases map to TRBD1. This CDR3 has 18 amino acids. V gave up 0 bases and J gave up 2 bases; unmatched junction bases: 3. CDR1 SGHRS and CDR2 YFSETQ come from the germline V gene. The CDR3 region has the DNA TGCGCCAGCAGCTTGGAGGGACAGGGGGCAACTGGGGCCAACGTCCTGACTTTC. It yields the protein CASSLEGQGATGANVLTF. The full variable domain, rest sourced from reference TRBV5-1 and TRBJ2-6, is KAGVTQTPRYLIKTRGQQVTLSCSPISGHRSVSWYQQTPGQGLQFLFEYFSETQRNKGNFPGRFSGRQFSNSRSEMNVSTLELGDSALYLCASSLEGQGATGANVLTFGAGSRLTVL.

The CDR3 loop is CAWSVTGGQTQYF. The CDR3 DNA sequence: TGTGCCTGGAGTGTAACAGGGGGACAGACCCAGTACTTC. The rearrangement joins TRBV30 to TRBJ2-5; 8 bases are shared with TRBD1. Trimming cost V 0 bases and J 6 bases; bases outside gene matches: 3. From germline, CDR1 is GTSNPN and CDR2 SVGIG (reference sequence). CDR3 length equals 13 residues.

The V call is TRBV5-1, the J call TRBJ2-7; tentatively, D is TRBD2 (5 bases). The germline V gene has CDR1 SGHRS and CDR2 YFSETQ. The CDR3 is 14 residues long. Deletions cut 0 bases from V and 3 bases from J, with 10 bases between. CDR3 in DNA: TGCGCCAGCAGCTTGGATTGGGGAGACTACGAGCAGTACTTC. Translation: CASSLDWGDYEQYF.

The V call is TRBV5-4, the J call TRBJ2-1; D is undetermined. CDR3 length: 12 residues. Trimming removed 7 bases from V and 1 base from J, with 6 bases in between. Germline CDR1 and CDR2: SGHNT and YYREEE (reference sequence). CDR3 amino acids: CASASSYNEQFF. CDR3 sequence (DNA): TGTGCCAGCGCCAGTTCCTACAATGAGCAGTTCTTC.

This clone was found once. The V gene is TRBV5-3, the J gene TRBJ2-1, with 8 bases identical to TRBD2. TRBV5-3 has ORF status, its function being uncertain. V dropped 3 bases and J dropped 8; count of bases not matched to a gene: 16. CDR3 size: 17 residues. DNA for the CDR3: TGTGCCAGAAGCTCTAAAGCCGGGACTAGGGGGAGGGATGAGCAGTTCTTC. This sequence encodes CARSSKAGTRGRDEQFF.

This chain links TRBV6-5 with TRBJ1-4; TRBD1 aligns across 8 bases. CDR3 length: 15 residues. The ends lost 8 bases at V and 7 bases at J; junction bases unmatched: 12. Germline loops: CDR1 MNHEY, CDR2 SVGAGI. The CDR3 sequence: CASLRSGQAGEKLFF. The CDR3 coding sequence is TGTGCCAGCCTCCGTTCGGGACAGGCGGGTGAAAAACTGTTTTTT.

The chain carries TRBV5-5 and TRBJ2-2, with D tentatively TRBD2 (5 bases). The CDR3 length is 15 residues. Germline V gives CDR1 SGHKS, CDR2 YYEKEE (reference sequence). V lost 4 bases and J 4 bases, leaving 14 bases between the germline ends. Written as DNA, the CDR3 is TGTGCCAGCAGCCCCCCGGGGAGCGGCACCGGGGAGCTGTTTTTT. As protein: CASSPPGSGTGELFF. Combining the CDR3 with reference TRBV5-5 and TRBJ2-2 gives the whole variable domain DAGVTQSPTHLIKTRGQQVTLRCSPISGHKSVSWYQQVLGQGPQFIFQYYEKEERGRGNFPDRFSARQFPNYSSELNVNALLLGDSALYLCASSPPGSGTGELFFGEGSRLTVL.

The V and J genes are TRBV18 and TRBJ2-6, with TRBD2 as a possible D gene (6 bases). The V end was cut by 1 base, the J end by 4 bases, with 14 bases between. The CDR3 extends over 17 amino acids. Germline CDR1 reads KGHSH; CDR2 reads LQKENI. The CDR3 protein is CASSPQLGGLGANVLTF. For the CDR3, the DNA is TGTGCCAGCTCACCACAGCTGGGGGGTTTAGGGGCCAACGTCCTGACTTTC.

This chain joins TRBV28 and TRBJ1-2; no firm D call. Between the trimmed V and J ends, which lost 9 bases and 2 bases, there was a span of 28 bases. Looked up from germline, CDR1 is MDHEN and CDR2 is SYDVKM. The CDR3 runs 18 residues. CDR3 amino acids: CASNTPGRAAFKNYGYTF. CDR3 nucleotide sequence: TGTGCCAGTAATACCCCCGGGAGGGCAGCGTTTAAGAACTATGGCTACACCTTC.

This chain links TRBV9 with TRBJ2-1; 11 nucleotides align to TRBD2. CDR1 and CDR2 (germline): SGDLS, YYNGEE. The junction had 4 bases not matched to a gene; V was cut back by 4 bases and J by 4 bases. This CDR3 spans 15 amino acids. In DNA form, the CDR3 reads TGTGCCAGCAGCCCGGGACTAGCGGTATACAATGAGCAGTTCTTC. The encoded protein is CASSPGLAVYNEQFF.

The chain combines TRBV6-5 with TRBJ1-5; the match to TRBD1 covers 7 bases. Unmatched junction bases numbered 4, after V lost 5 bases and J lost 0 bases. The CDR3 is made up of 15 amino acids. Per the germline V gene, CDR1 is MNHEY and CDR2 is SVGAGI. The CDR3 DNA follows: TGTGCCAGCAGTCTACAGGGGAATAGCAATCAGCCCCAGCATTTT. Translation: CASSLQGNSNQPQHF.

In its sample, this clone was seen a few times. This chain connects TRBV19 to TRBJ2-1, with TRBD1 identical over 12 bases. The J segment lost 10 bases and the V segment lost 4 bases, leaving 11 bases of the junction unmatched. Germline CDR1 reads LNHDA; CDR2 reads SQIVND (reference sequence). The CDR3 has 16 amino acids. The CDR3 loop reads CASSTPPGTGGGEQFF. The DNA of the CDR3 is TGTGCCAGTAGTACCCCGCCCGGGACAGGGGGCGGGGAGCAGTTCTTC.

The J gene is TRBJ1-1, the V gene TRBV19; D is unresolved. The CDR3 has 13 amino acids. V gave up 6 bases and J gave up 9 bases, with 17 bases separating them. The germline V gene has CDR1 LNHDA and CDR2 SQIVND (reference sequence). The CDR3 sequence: CASSQGRATKAFF. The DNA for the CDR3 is TGTGCCAGTAGCCAAGGGAGGGCGACTAAAGCTTTCTTT. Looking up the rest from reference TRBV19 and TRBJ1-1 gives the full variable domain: DGGITQSPKYLFRKEGQNVTLSCEQNLNHDAMYWYRQDPGQGLRLIYYSQIVNDFQKGDIAEGYSVSREKKESFPLTVTSAQKNPTAFYLCASSQGRATKAFFGQGTRLTVV.

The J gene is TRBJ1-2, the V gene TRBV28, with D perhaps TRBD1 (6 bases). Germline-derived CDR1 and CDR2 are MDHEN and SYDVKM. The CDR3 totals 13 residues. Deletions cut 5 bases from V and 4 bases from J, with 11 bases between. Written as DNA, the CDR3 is TGTGCCAGCAGTACAGGGAGAAGCTATGGCTACACCTTC. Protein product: CASSTGRSYGYTF.

CDR3 region: CASGGTGGSRFYGYTF. The CDR3 DNA reads TGTGCCAGCGGTGGGACAGGGGGCTCTAGATTCTATGGCTACACCTTC. The gene calls are TRBV2 and TRBJ1-2, with 12 bases lining up with TRBD1. The V gene's germline CDR1 is SNHLY and CDR2 FYNNEI. This CDR3 contains 16 residues. J was trimmed by 4 bases and V by 8 bases; bases with no gene match: 11.

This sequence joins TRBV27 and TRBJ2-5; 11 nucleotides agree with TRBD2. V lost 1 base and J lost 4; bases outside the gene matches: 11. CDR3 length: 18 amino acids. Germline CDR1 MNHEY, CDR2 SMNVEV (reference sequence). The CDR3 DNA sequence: TGTGCCAGCAGTTTATTTATCCCTAGCGGGGGGCCTGGAGAGACCCAGTACTTC. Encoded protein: CASSLFIPSGGPGETQYF.

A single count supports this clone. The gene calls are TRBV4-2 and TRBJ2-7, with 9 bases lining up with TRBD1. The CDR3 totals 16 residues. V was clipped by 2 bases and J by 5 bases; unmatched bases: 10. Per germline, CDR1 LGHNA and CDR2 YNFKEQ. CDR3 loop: CASSQPRGTGSHEQYF. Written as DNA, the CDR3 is TGTGCCAGCAGCCAACCTCGGGGGACAGGGTCCCACGAGCAGTACTTC.

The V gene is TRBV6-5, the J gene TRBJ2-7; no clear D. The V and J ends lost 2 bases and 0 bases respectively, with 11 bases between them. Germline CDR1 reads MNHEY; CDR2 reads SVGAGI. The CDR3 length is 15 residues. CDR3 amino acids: CASSYGPAFSYEQYF. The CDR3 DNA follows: TGTGCCAGCAGTTACGGGCCCGCGTTCTCCTACGAGCAGTACTTC.

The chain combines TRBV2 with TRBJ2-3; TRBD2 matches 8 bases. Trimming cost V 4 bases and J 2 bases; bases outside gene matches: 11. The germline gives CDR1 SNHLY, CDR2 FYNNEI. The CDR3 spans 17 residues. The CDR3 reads CASSGVGRGGPTDTQYF. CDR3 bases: TGTGCCAGCAGTGGGGTGGGTCGGGGGGGCCCCACAGATACGCAGTATTTT.

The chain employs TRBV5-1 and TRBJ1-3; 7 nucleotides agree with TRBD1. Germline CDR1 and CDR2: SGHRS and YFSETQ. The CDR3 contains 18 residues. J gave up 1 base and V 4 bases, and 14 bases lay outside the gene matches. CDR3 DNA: TGCGCCAGCAGCAAAGAGGGTGCGGGACAGCAATCTGGAAACACCATATATTTT. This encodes CASSKEGAGQQSGNTIYF.

This CDR3 reads CAWGRDRGNEQFF. For the CDR3, the DNA is TGTGCCTGGGGACGGGACAGGGGCAATGAGCAGTTCTTC. The chain has TRBV30 and TRBJ2-1; 10 nucleotides match TRBD1. Per germline, CDR1 GTSNPN and CDR2 SVGIG (reference sequence). The CDR3 runs 13 residues. V lost 5 bases and J lost 6; bases outside the gene matches: 4.

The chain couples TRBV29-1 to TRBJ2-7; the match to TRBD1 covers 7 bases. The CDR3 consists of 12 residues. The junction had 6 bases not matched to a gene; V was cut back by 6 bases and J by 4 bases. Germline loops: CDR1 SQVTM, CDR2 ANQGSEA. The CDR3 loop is CSVAQTGYEQYF. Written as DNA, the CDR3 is TGCAGCGTAGCTCAGACAGGGTACGAGCAGTACTTC.